This entry is about one T cell receptor (beta chain). The target antigen is unknown. The data belong to a study of response to subunit inactivated influenza vaccine. Study-level points and caveats: Researchers suggested that each seasonal influenza vaccination recruits few new T cells.

TCRdb analysed the RT-PCR reads with MiXCR anew, one entry per CDR3 protein. This sample has roughly 790,000 distinct CDR3 sequences, with less than 25% found just once. The sample consisted of PBMCs from blood, taken 5 days after vaccination. The receptor was derived from a middle-aged man who received an inactivated influenza vaccine.

Written as DNA, the CDR3 is TGTGCCAGCAGCGCAGGGACATTCCCCCATCAGCCCCAGCATTTT. Amino acid sequence: CASSAGTFPHQPQHF. The chain has TRBV7-2 and TRBJ1-5; a possible D gene is TRBD1 (6 bases). The CDR3 totals 15 residues. V lost 5 bases and J 5 bases, leaving 16 bases between the germline ends. The germline V gene encodes CDR1 SGHTA and CDR2 FQGNSA.